This T cell receptor beta chain was sequenced during a study of PD-L1 blockade in urothelial cancer. Study background: Males with bladder-origin urothelial cancer made up about 85% of the roughly 29 patients. A median blood sample held around 130,000 T cells and around 80,000 unique TCRs.

Here immunoSEQ multiplex PCR was the method, and the copy in TCRdb shows in-frame clones only, minus some. The sample consists of under 40,000 clones, about 90% of them appearing once. CDR3 length: 16 amino acids. With 2 bases clipped from V and 2 bases from J, the junction kept 4 bases outside the gene matches. Germline CDR1 is SGHDN and CDR2 is FVKESK. Urothelial carcinoma in patients was locally advanced or metastatic. The study collected 1 to 8 samples per patient, pretreatment and on-treatment. Sample: PBMCs, taken around atezolizumab (anti-PD-L1) treatment. The clonotype was recovered from a man aged 50 to 60 with urothelial cancer. The rearrangement links TRBV14 to TRBJ2-7; TRBD2 matches at 12 bases. CDR3 protein: CASSQLGLAGTYEQYF. Written as DNA, the CDR3 is TGTGCCAGCAGCCAACTCGGACTAGCGGGGACCTACGAGCAGTACTTC.